Listed here are 3 T cell receptor beta chains from one sample, sequenced in a study of T cell responses to AZD1222 COVID-19 vaccine (dated by TCRdb to the early 2020s). Library generation was performed with the immunoSEQ multiplex PCR assay. The table was pulled from immuneACCESS by TCRdb, which kept in-frame rearrangements only. Such tables lose some clones; where checked, under half of the loss comes from unresolved V genes, and the rest has no known cause. This sample holds roughly 140,000 clones; 80% to 95% were observed only once. The ten largest account for 3.2% of the sample. This specimen's time point label, per the study, means: about 28 days (+/-7) after the second vaccine dose. The sample here was peripheral blood, taken 28 days after the second AZD1222 dose. These receptors were collected from an adult who received the AZD1222 COVID-19 vaccine.

The V gene is TRBV4-2, the J gene TRBJ1-5; D is perhaps TRBD1 (5 bases). The ends were cut back, 5 bases at V and 0 bases at J, with 8 bases in the middle. Germline-derived CDR1 and CDR2 are LGHNA and YNFKEQ. The CDR3 length is 14 residues. The CDR3 protein is CASSSRDSNQPQHF. The CDR3 region has the DNA TGTGCCAGCAGCTCCAGGGATAGCAATCAGCCCCAGCATTTT.

This sequence joins TRBV9 and TRBJ2-3; D gene ambiguous. V lost 6 bases and J lost 0, with 8 bases in between. Germline V CDR1 and CDR2: SGDLS, YYNGEE. This CDR3 region has 13 residues. CDR3 sequence reads: CASTPHSTDTQYF. The DNA for the CDR3 is TGTGCCAGCACCCCCCATAGCACAGATACGCAGTATTTT.

The chain is built from TRBV15 and TRBJ2-7; D is unresolved. CDR1 is LNHNV, CDR2 YYDKDF, per germline (reference sequence). V lost 3 bases, J lost 4 bases, and 10 bases lay in between. The CDR3 covers 13 residues. The CDR3 sequence is CATSSPGSYEQYF. CDR3 nucleotides: TGTGCCACCAGCAGCCCCGGGTCATACGAGCAGTACTTC.